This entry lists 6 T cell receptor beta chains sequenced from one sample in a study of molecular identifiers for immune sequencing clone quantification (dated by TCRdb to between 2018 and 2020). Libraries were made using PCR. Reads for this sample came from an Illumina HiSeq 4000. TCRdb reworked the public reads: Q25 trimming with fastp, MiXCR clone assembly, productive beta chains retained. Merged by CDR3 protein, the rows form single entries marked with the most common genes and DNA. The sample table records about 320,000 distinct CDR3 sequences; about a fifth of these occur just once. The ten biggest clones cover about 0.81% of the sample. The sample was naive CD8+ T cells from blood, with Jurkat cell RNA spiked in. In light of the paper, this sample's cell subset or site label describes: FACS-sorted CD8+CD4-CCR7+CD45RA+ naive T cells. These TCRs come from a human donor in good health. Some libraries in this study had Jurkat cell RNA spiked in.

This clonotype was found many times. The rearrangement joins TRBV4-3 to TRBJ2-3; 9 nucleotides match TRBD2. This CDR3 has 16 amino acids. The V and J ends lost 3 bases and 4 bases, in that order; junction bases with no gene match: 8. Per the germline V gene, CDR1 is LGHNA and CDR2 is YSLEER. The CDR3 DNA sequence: TGCGCCAGCAGCCAGGGAGCGGGAGGATCTCCAGATACGCAGTATTTT. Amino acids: CASSQGAGGSPDTQYF.

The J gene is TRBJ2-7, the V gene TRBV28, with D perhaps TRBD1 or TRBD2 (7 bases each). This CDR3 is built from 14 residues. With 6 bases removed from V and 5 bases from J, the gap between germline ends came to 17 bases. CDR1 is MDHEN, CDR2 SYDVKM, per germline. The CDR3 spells CASSLRAGGDEQYF. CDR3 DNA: TGTGCCAGCAGCTTAAGAGCAGGGGGGGACGAGCAGTACTTC.

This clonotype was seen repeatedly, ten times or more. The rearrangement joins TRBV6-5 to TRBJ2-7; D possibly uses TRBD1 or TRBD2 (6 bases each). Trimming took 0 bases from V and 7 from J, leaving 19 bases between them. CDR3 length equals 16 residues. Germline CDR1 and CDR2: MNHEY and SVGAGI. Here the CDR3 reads CASSYSDGFRRGEQYF. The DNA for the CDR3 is TGTGCCAGCAGTTACTCAGACGGGTTTAGGAGGGGGGAGCAGTACTTC.

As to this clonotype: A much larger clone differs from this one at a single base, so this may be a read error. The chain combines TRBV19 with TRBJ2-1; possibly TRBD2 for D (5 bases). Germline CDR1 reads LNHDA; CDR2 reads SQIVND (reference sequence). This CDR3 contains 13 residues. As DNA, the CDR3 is TGTGCCAGTACTAGCCGTTCTTACAATGGGCAGTTCTTC. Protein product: CASTSRSYNGQFF.

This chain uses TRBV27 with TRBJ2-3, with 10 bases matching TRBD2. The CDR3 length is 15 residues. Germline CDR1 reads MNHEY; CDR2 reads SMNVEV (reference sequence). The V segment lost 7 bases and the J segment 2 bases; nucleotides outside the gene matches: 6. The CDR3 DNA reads TGTGCCAGCACAGGACTAGCGGACCTCACAGATACGCAGTATTTT. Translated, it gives CASTGLADLTDTQYF.

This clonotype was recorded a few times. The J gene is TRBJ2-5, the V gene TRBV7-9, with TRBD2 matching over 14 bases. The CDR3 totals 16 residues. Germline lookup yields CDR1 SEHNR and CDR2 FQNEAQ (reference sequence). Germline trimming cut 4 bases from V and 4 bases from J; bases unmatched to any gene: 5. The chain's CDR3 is CASSSRLAGGPETQYF. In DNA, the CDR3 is TGTGCCAGCAGCTCCCGACTAGCGGGGGGGCCAGAGACCCAGTACTTC.